The clone carrying this TCR beta chain was observed many times. This entry comes from a study of T-cell reconstitution after alpha-beta-depleted transplantation in children. The authors prepared the TCRbeta library with unique molecular identifiers. TCRdb processed the PCR reads anew with MiXCR; each CDR3 protein has one entry. Of approximately 210,000 distinct CDR3 sequences detected, just over 14% appear once; the ten largest clones hold around 14%. The CDR3 is made up of 18 amino acids. V shed 7 bases, J shed 4 bases, and the junction held 15 bases outside the gene matches. Germline-derived CDR1 and CDR2 are DFQATT and SNEGSKA (reference sequence).

The sample was PBMCs from the stem cell graft donor, taken from the stem cell graft. This TCR came from a human donor who donated a stem cell graft to a child with acute lymphoblastic leukemia. V and J are TRBV20-1 and TRBJ2-3; 15 nucleotides line up with TRBD2. CDR3 sequence: CSVPDPTGTSGRPDTQYF. The DNA of the CDR3 is TGCAGTGTCCCAGACCCCACCGGGACTAGCGGGAGGCCAGATACGCAGTATTTT.